This is a list of T cell receptor beta chains from one sample in a study of PD-1 blockade in classical Hodgkin lymphoma. The protocol was immunoSEQ multiplex PCR, while the TCRdb copy is restricted to in-frame clones and leaves out a portion. Seen here are roughly 81,000 clones, about 90% observed once, and the top ten hold roughly 3%. Source: peripheral blood mononuclear cells (PBMCs), taken before the second cycle of nivolumab. Receptor source: a human donor with classical Hodgkin lymphoma. The CDR3 runs from the conserved cysteine through the conserved F or W. The D gene is left open where the match is weak. Expanded clones are given a class, and other clones once, few, many or no size at all.

j_call: TRBJ1-5
clone_size: .
cdr3_length: 13
d_call: .
v_call: TRBV6-4
cdr3_nt: TGTGCCAGCAGCGGGGACTTCAATCAGCCCCAGCATTTT
cdr3_aa: CASSGDFNQPQHF

j_call: TRBJ1-5
clone_size: .
cdr3_length: 14
d_call: .
v_call: TRBV19
cdr3_nt: TGTGCCAGTAGTATATTTTCCGAGTATCAGCCCCAGCATTTT
cdr3_aa: CASSIFSEYQPQHF

j_call: TRBJ2-3
clone_size: .
cdr3_length: 20
d_call: TRBD2
v_call: TRBV27
cdr3_nt: TGTGCCAGCAGCCTCTTGACTAGCGGGAGGGGGCGCAGGGGGACAGATACGCAGTATTTT
cdr3_aa: CASSLLTSGRGRRGTDTQYF

j_call: TRBJ1-1
clone_size: .
cdr3_length: 11
d_call: .
v_call: TRBV2
cdr3_nt: TGTGCCAGCCGTACCGCGGTTCGGGCTTTCTTT
cdr3_aa: CASRTAVRAFF

j_call: TRBJ1-2
clone_size: .
cdr3_length: 15
d_call: .
v_call: TRBV6-5
cdr3_nt: TGTGCCAGCAGTTACTCCCAGGGTAATAACTATGGCTACACCTTC
cdr3_aa: CASSYSQGNNYGYTF

j_call: TRBJ1-5
clone_size: .
cdr3_length: 13
d_call: .
v_call: TRBV5-1
cdr3_nt: TGCGCCAGCAGCGCGGGTAGTGATCAGCCCCAGCATTTT
cdr3_aa: CASSAGSDQPQHF

j_call: TRBJ1-2
clone_size: .
cdr3_length: 15
d_call: TRBD1
v_call: TRBV14
cdr3_nt: TGTGCCAGCAGCCGTGGGACAGGGGGGCACTATGGCTACACCTTC
cdr3_aa: CASSRGTGGHYGYTF

j_call: TRBJ1-5
clone_size: .
cdr3_length: 14
d_call: .
v_call: TRBV4-1
cdr3_nt: TGCGCCAGCAGCCATGTTGACACAAATCAGCCCCAGCATTTT
cdr3_aa: CASSHVDTNQPQHF

j_call: TRBJ1-1
clone_size: .
cdr3_length: 14
d_call: .
v_call: TRBV2
cdr3_nt: TGTGCCAGCAGTGACGAGTCGGGCGGACCTGAAGCTTTCTTT
cdr3_aa: CASSDESGGPEAFF

j_call: TRBJ1-4
clone_size: .
cdr3_length: 15
d_call: .
v_call: TRBV6-6
cdr3_nt: TGTGCCAGCAGTTACTCAGGGTTGACTAATGAAAAACTGTTTTTT
cdr3_aa: CASSYSGLTNEKLFF

j_call: TRBJ2-2
clone_size: .
cdr3_length: 15
d_call: TRBD2
v_call: TRBV5-1
cdr3_nt: TGCGCCAGCAGCTTTAGCGGGAAAAACACCGGGGAGCTGTTTTTT
cdr3_aa: CASSFSGKNTGELFF

j_call: TRBJ2-7
clone_size: .
cdr3_length: 14
d_call: TRBD1
v_call: TRBV29-1
cdr3_nt: TGCAGCGTCAAGGGACAGGCTTCGTCCTACGAGCAGTACTTC
cdr3_aa: CSVKGQASSYEQYF

j_call: TRBJ2-1
clone_size: .
cdr3_length: 15
d_call: TRBD1
v_call: TRBV19
cdr3_nt: TGTGCCAGTAGTATAGGGGACAGGGTGCCTAATGAGCAGTTCTTC
cdr3_aa: CASSIGDRVPNEQFF

j_call: TRBJ2-7
clone_size: once
cdr3_length: 15
d_call: TRBD1
v_call: TRBV10-3
cdr3_nt: TGTGCCATCAGCGAAGGGACAGGGCCATCCTACGAGCAGTACTTC
cdr3_aa: CAISEGTGPSYEQYF

j_call: TRBJ2-1
clone_size: .
cdr3_length: 16
d_call: TRBD2
v_call: TRBV4-2
cdr3_nt: TGTGCCAGCAGCCCTTGGACTAGCGGGAGGATGAATGAGCAGTTCTTC
cdr3_aa: CASSPWTSGRMNEQFF

j_call: TRBJ1-3
clone_size: .
cdr3_length: 15
d_call: .
v_call: TRBV6-1
cdr3_nt: TGTGCCAGCAGTGAAGAGGGCAGGGCTGGAAACACCATATATTTT
cdr3_aa: CASSEEGRAGNTIYF

j_call: TRBJ1-2
clone_size: .
cdr3_length: 13
d_call: .
v_call: TRBV5-1
cdr3_nt: TGCGCCAGCAGCCTGGACACGGCAATGGGCTACACCTTC
cdr3_aa: CASSLDTAMGYTF

j_call: TRBJ1-4
clone_size: once
cdr3_length: 13
d_call: .
v_call: TRBV7-9
cdr3_nt: TGTGCCAGCAGCCCCCCGGGGGGCGAAAAACTGTTTTTT
cdr3_aa: CASSPPGGEKLFF

j_call: TRBJ1-2
clone_size: .
cdr3_length: 14
d_call: .
v_call: TRBV5-1
cdr3_nt: TGCGCCAGCAGCTCAACAGCCGGGAGCGCTGGCTACACCTTC
cdr3_aa: CASSSTAGSAGYTF

j_call: TRBJ2-5
clone_size: .
cdr3_length: 13
d_call: .
v_call: TRBV16
cdr3_nt: TGTGCCAGCAGCCAATCCGGTTCAGAGACCCAGTACTTC
cdr3_aa: CASSQSGSETQYF

j_call: TRBJ2-4
clone_size: .
cdr3_length: 13
d_call: TRBD2
v_call: TRBV28
cdr3_nt: TGTGCCAGCACCGGGAGCGGGATAAACATTCAGTACTTC
cdr3_aa: CASTGSGINIQYF

j_call: TRBJ1-3
clone_size: .
cdr3_length: 19
d_call: TRBD1
v_call: TRBV15
cdr3_nt: TGTGCCACCAGCAGAGTTCCGGGACAGGGGGCTTTGTCTGGAAACACCATATATTTT
cdr3_aa: CATSRVPGQGALSGNTIYF

j_call: TRBJ1-2
clone_size: .
cdr3_length: 15
d_call: TRBD1
v_call: TRBV7-9
cdr3_nt: TGTGCCAGCAGTCTTAAACAGGGGGACTTCTATGGCTACACCTTC
cdr3_aa: CASSLKQGDFYGYTF

j_call: TRBJ2-7
clone_size: .
cdr3_length: 17
d_call: TRBD2
v_call: TRBV27
cdr3_nt: TGTGCCAGCAGTTTCAAGACCGGGACTAGTGGGGTCTACGAGCAGTACTTC
cdr3_aa: CASSFKTGTSGVYEQYF

j_call: TRBJ2-7
clone_size: .
cdr3_length: 18
d_call: .
v_call: TRBV10-3
cdr3_nt: TGTGCCATCAGTGGTTGGGGCCAGGGGGGAACCGTTACCTACGAGCAGTACTTC
cdr3_aa: CAISGWGQGGTVTYEQYF

j_call: TRBJ2-1
clone_size: .
cdr3_length: 16
d_call: TRBD1
v_call: TRBV5-1
cdr3_nt: TGCGCCAGCAGCTTGGATACGGGACAGGTCTACAATGAGCAGTTCTTC
cdr3_aa: CASSLDTGQVYNEQFF

j_call: TRBJ1-2
clone_size: .
cdr3_length: 13
d_call: .
v_call: TRBV29-1
cdr3_nt: TGCAGCGTTGAAAATTCCCCACGGGATGGCTACACCTTC
cdr3_aa: CSVENSPRDGYTF

j_call: TRBJ2-2
clone_size: once
cdr3_length: 13
d_call: .
v_call: TRBV6-1
cdr3_nt: TGTGCCAGCAGGATCAGGGACACCGGGGAGCTGTTTTTT
cdr3_aa: CASRIRDTGELFF

j_call: TRBJ2-3
clone_size: .
cdr3_length: 14
d_call: .
v_call: TRBV7-6
cdr3_nt: TGTGCCAGCAGCCGGGCAGGGGGCACAGATACGCAGTATTTT
cdr3_aa: CASSRAGGTDTQYF

j_call: TRBJ2-5
clone_size: .
cdr3_length: 11
d_call: .
v_call: TRBV10-2
cdr3_nt: TGCGCCAGCATGAGTACGGAGACCCAGTACTTC
cdr3_aa: CASMSTETQYF

j_call: TRBJ2-2
clone_size: .
cdr3_length: 13
d_call: .
v_call: TRBV30
cdr3_nt: TGTGCCTGGAGCCCGGACAGCACCGGGGAGCTGTTTTTT
cdr3_aa: CAWSPDSTGELFF

j_call: TRBJ2-1
clone_size: .
cdr3_length: 12
d_call: .
v_call: TRBV6-6
cdr3_nt: TGTGCCAGCAGTTACGGAACCAATGAGCAGTTCTTC
cdr3_aa: CASSYGTNEQFF

j_call: TRBJ2-1
clone_size: once
cdr3_length: 15
d_call: TRBD2
v_call: TRBV18
cdr3_nt: TGTGCCAGCTCACCGGAAGGGGGACTAGCGGAAGAGCAGTTCTTC
cdr3_aa: CASSPEGGLAEEQFF

j_call: TRBJ2-7
clone_size: .
cdr3_length: 15
d_call: .
v_call: TRBV9
cdr3_nt: TGTGCCAGCAGCAAAACCGGGACACCTACCTACGAGCAGTACTTC
cdr3_aa: CASSKTGTPTYEQYF

j_call: TRBJ2-7
clone_size: once
cdr3_length: 14
d_call: .
v_call: TRBV5-6
cdr3_nt: TGTGCCAGCAGCCCCGGGACTTACGCCTACGAGCAGTACTTC
cdr3_aa: CASSPGTYAYEQYF

j_call: TRBJ2-7
clone_size: .
cdr3_length: 16
d_call: TRBD2
v_call: TRBV5-4
cdr3_nt: TGTGCCAGCAGCGATCGGCGGCTAGCGGGAGCCTTAACGCAGTACTTC
cdr3_aa: CASSDRRLAGALTQYF

j_call: TRBJ1-1
clone_size: once
cdr3_length: 13
d_call: TRBD1
v_call: TRBV10-1
cdr3_nt: TGCGCCAGTAGGACAGGGGGGAACACTGAAGCTTTCTTT
cdr3_aa: CASRTGGNTEAFF

j_call: TRBJ1-1
clone_size: .
cdr3_length: 15
d_call: .
v_call: TRBV6-1
cdr3_nt: TGTGCCAGCAGTCCTTGGGGGTTTGCGAACACTGAAGCTTTCTTT
cdr3_aa: CASSPWGFANTEAFF

j_call: TRBJ1-6
clone_size: .
cdr3_length: 14
d_call: TRBD1
v_call: TRBV5-1
cdr3_nt: TGCGCCAGCAGCACGGGGACAGGGGGATCACCCCTCCACTTT
cdr3_aa: CASSTGTGGSPLHF

j_call: TRBJ2-5
clone_size: .
cdr3_length: 13
d_call: TRBD1
v_call: TRBV5-1
cdr3_nt: TGCGCCAGCAGCGGGGACAGAGAAGAGACCCAGTACTTC
cdr3_aa: CASSGDREETQYF